This entry features one TCR beta chain sequence. Its antigen remains unidentified. The data are from a study of cytomegalovirus exposure and HLA in healthy donors. Study results and limitations: Usually a TCR sequence was rare, but some public TCRs were found in many donors. Altogether, some 170 TCR beta chains were recorded as cytomegalovirus-associated.

From germline, CDR1 is MNHEY and CDR2 SVGAGI. This CDR3 is built from 14 residues. Trimming shortened V by 0 bases and J by 5 bases, and 10 bases separated the two germline ends. Primers for the PCR totalled 60 Vbeta and 13 Jbeta. Clones were read by immunoSEQ multiplex PCR, and TCRdb kept only the in-frame ones, dropping some. The sample has about 73,000 clones, about 81% seen once. The specimen sequenced was PBMCs. This TCR derives from a man between 65 and 79 years old in good health and CMV-seronegative. The V and J genes are TRBV6-5 and TRBJ2-5; D is perhaps TRBD1 (6 bases). Here the CDR3 reads CASSYSQGKETQYF. The CDR3 nucleotides are TGTGCCAGCAGTTACTCGCAGGGGAAGGAGACCCAGTACTTC.